The subject of this entry is one T cell receptor beta chain. As yet, its antigen is unknown. The V gene end was trimmed by 4 bases and the J gene end by 3 bases; junction bases not matched to a gene: 8. Per the germline V gene, CDR1 is MNHEY and CDR2 is SVGAGI. CDR3 size: 16 residues. This specimen belongs to a study of T cells after yellow fever vaccination. Overall study results and limits: Reappearance after the booster was observed for most primary-vaccination clones (around 96% CD4, more than 70% CD8).

UMIs were added to TCR cDNA along with a universal primer site when it was made by 5'RACE template switching. TCRdb reprocessed the 5' RACE reads via MiXCR and lists one record per CDR3 protein. The table lists roughly 250,000 distinct CDR3 sequences, 13% of them singletons. The sequencing used CD4+ T cells sorted from PBMCs, collected 45 days after the yellow fever booster vaccination. This TCR came from a young man who received the YFV17D yellow fever vaccine. The V and J genes are TRBV6-5 and TRBJ2-1, with 8 bases identical to TRBD2. Written as DNA, the CDR3 is TGTGCCAGCAGTTTGGAAAGCGGGAGCCACTACAATGAGCAGTTCTTC. This gives the protein CASSLESGSHYNEQFF.